Listed below are T cell receptor beta chains from one sample, sequenced in a study of shared clonotypes between healthy human individuals. Libraries were prepared by immunoSEQ multiplex PCR; TCRdb keeps only in-frame clonotypes and omits some of them. Of millions of clones in the sample, around 94% were seen once. The sample was naive CD4+ T cells sorted from blood. These receptors were collected from a man aged 18-30 years in good health. CDR3s include the opening cysteine and the closing phenylalanine or tryptophan. D genes are given only for firm matches. Only part of the rows carry a size: once, few, many, or a class if the clone is expanded.

CDR3aa | CDR3nt | d_gene | j_gene | v_gene | abundance
CASKLAGRQETQYF | TGCGCCAGCAAACTAGCGGGAAGACAAGAGACCCAGTACTTC | TRBD2 | TRBJ2-5 | TRBV5-1 | .
CASSDPTGTPSQPQHF | TGTGCCAGCAGTGACCCGACAGGGACGCCCAGTCAGCCCCAGCATTTT | TRBD1 | TRBJ1-5 | TRBV2 | few
CAISDSSGPSHEQYF | TGTGCCATCAGTGATAGCTCTGGTCCCAGCCACGAGCAGTACTTC | . | TRBJ2-7 | TRBV10-3 | .
CASSLGQGGYEQYF | TGTGCCAGCAGTCTCGGACAGGGAGGCTACGAGCAGTACTTC | TRBD1 | TRBJ2-7 | TRBV6-5 | .
CACLTGPYNSPLHF | TGTGCCTGCCTGACAGGGCCCTATAATTCACCCCTCCACTTT | TRBD1 | TRBJ1-6 | TRBV30 | few
CASSLAGDNTIYF | TGTGCCAGCAGCTTGGCTGGTGACAACACCATATATTTT | . | TRBJ1-3 | TRBV5-5 | once
CASSLTDSAGHTF | TGTGCCAGCTCTCTAACGGACAGTGCGGGGCACACCTTC | . | TRBJ1-2 | TRBV18 | .
CASSLERSTDTQYF | TGTGCCAGCAGCTTAGAGCGGTCCACAGATACGCAGTATTTT | . | TRBJ2-3 | TRBV7-2 | .
CASSWGLAGGTGELFF | TGTGCCAGCAGCTGGGGACTAGCGGGAGGTACCGGGGAGCTGTTTTTT | TRBD2 | TRBJ2-2 | TRBV5-6 | .
CASSHLAGGTGANVLTF | TGCGCCAGCAGCCATCTAGCGGGAGGGACCGGGGCCAACGTCCTGACTTTC | TRBD2 | TRBJ2-6 | TRBV4-3 | .
CASSPRDARPTGELFF | TGTGCCAGCAGCCCTCGGGACGCTCGGCCCACCGGGGAGCTGTTTTTT | . | TRBJ2-2 | TRBV2 | .
CAWTGGRDSPLHF | TGTGCCTGGACAGGGGGCAGAGATTCACCCCTCCACTTT | TRBD1 | TRBJ1-6 | TRBV30 | .
CASSRQSSGASTDTQYF | TGTGCCAGTAGTAGGCAAAGTAGCGGAGCGAGCACAGATACGCAGTATTTT | . | TRBJ2-3 | TRBV19 | .
CASSLEGQNTEAFF | TGCGCCAGCAGCTTGGAGGGCCAGAACACTGAAGCTTTCTTT | . | TRBJ1-1 | TRBV5-1 | .
CASSQDIATQETQYF | TGCGCCAGCAGCCAAGATATCGCGACGCAAGAGACCCAGTACTTC | . | TRBJ2-5 | TRBV4-1 | .
CASSKDGYSNQPQHF | TGTGCCAGCAGCAAGGACGGTTATAGCAATCAGCCCCAGCATTTT | . | TRBJ1-5 | TRBV7-2 | .
CASTSGVGGYTF | TGTGCCAGCACTTCAGGGGTTGGGGGCTACACCTTC | . | TRBJ1-2 | TRBV6-4 | .
CASSQDGTGGPLDEQFF | TGTGCCAGCAGCCAAGATGGAACGGGGGGGCCCCTGGATGAGCAGTTCTTC | TRBD2 | TRBJ2-1 | TRBV4-2 | once
CASSYSGQGATDTQYF | TGTGCCAGCAGTTACTCGGGACAGGGAGCCACAGATACGCAGTATTTT | TRBD1 | TRBJ2-3 | TRBV6-5 | .
CASTFRGANGELFF | TGCGCCAGCACCTTTCGGGGGGCAAACGGGGAGCTGTTTTTT | . | TRBJ2-2 | TRBV5-1 | .
CASSRRTDSYNEQFF | TGTGCCAGCAGCAGAAGGACAGACTCCTACAATGAGCAGTTCTTC | . | TRBJ2-1 | TRBV5-6 | .
CASSVESENTEAFF | TGTGCCAGCAGCGTAGAAAGCGAGAACACTGAAGCTTTCTTT | . | TRBJ1-1 | TRBV9 | .
CASNPTGGGTRTGELFF | TGTGCCAGCAACCCCACCGGGGGAGGGACGAGAACCGGGGAGCTGTTTTTT | TRBD2 | TRBJ2-2 | TRBV27 | .
CASSRSGQGGEKLFF | TGTGCCAGCTCACGGTCGGGACAGGGAGGTGAAAAACTGTTTTTT | TRBD1 | TRBJ1-4 | TRBV18 | .
CASSLGRGTYEQYF | TGTGCCAGCAGCTTAGGTCGGGGTACCTACGAGCAGTACTTC | . | TRBJ2-7 | TRBV7-2 | .
CASSLGAVQETQYF | TGTGCCAGCAGCTTAGGAGCAGTTCAAGAGACCCAGTACTTC | . | TRBJ2-5 | TRBV7-9 | .
CASSTAGIAGELFF | TGTGCCAGTAGTACTGCAGGGATAGCTGGGGAGCTGTTTTTT | . | TRBJ2-2 | TRBV19 | .
CASSLAGASGNTIYF | TGCGCCAGCAGCTTGGCCGGCGCCTCTGGAAACACCATATATTTT | . | TRBJ1-3 | TRBV5-1 | .
CASSFDSMNTEAFF | TGCGCCAGCAGCTTCGACAGTATGAACACTGAAGCTTTCTTT | . | TRBJ1-1 | TRBV5-1 | once
CASSASGRTITDTQYF | TGTGCCAGCAGCGCTAGCGGGAGGACTATCACAGATACGCAGTATTTT | TRBD2 | TRBJ2-3 | TRBV9 | .
CASSYRGPVYGYTF | TGTGCCAGCAGTTACCGGGGTCCCGTCTATGGCTACACCTTC | . | TRBJ1-2 | TRBV6-5 | .
CASSPKTGGGFPEQYF | TGTGCCAGCAGCCCAAAGACGGGCGGGGGGTTTCCCGAGCAGTACTTC | TRBD2 | TRBJ2-7 | TRBV7-8 | .
CASSSNTEAFF | TGTGCCAGCAGTTCGAACACTGAAGCTTTCTTT | . | TRBJ1-1 | TRBV25-1 | .
CASSPGETGAYEQYF | TGTGCCAGCTCACCAGGGGAGACAGGGGCCTACGAGCAGTACTTC | TRBD1 | TRBJ2-7 | TRBV18 | once
CASSIGDRIYGYTF | TGTGCCAGTAGTATTGGGGACCGAATCTATGGCTACACCTTC | . | TRBJ1-2 | TRBV19 | .
CAWSYRDRSTEAFF | TGTGCCTGGAGTTACCGGGACAGGAGCACTGAAGCTTTCTTT | TRBD1 | TRBJ1-1 | TRBV30 | few
CASRHTPGDGYTF | TGCGCCAGCAGACACACGCCGGGGGATGGCTACACCTTC | . | TRBJ1-2 | TRBV10-2 | .
CASKDSGRTEAFF | TGTGCCAGCAAAGACAGCGGAAGGACTGAAGCTTTCTTT | . | TRBJ1-1 | TRBV7-3 | .
CASSQGTSGGASTDTQYF | TGTGCCAGCAGCCAGGGGACTAGCGGGGGAGCGTCCACAGATACGCAGTATTTT | TRBD2 | TRBJ2-3 | TRBV4-2 | .
CASSDRQGWNEKLFF | TGTGCCAGCAGTGATCGACAGGGATGGAATGAAAAACTGTTTTTT | TRBD1 | TRBJ1-4 | TRBV6-1 | .
CASSLDRTTDTQYF | TGTGCCAGCAGCTTGGACAGGACCACAGATACGCAGTATTTT | . | TRBJ2-3 | TRBV5-4 | .
CASSQVIAGVSEQYF | TGCGCCAGCAGCCAAGTCATAGCGGGAGTATCCGAGCAGTACTTC | TRBD2 | TRBJ2-7 | TRBV4-1 | .
CASRTWADTQYF | TGTGCCAGCAGGACGTGGGCAGATACGCAGTATTTT | . | TRBJ2-3 | TRBV6-1 | .
CASSLGNRDSQETQYF | TGTGCCAGCAGCTTAGGTAACCGGGACAGCCAAGAGACCCAGTACTTC | TRBD1 | TRBJ2-5 | TRBV5-4 | .
CASSGGLAGGNTGELFF | TGTGCCAGCAGCGGGGGACTAGCGGGAGGTAACACCGGGGAGCTGTTTTTT | TRBD2 | TRBJ2-2 | TRBV5-6 | once
CASSEAGLDEQYF | TGCGCCAGCAGTGAGGCAGGGCTGGACGAGCAGTACTTC | . | TRBJ2-7 | TRBV10-1 | .
CASSELAFGETQYF | TGTGCCAGCAGTGAACTAGCGTTCGGGGAGACCCAGTACTTC | . | TRBJ2-5 | TRBV6-1 | .
CASSIGGLARTDTQYF | TGTGCCAGTAGTATAGGGGGACTAGCGCGCACAGATACGCAGTATTTT | TRBD2 | TRBJ2-3 | TRBV19 | .
CASSLVSGFSYNSPLHF | TGTGCCAGCAGCTTAGTGTCGGGGTTTTCCTATAATTCACCCCTCCACTTT | . | TRBJ1-6 | TRBV7-9 | once
CASSVGGSRGENIQYF | TGTGCCAGCAGCGTAGGCGGGTCCCGAGGAGAAAACATTCAGTACTTC | . | TRBJ2-4 | TRBV9 | .
CASSNTGIAKNIQYF | TGTGCCAGCAGTAACACAGGGATAGCCAAAAACATTCAGTACTTC | . | TRBJ2-4 | TRBV28 | .
CASSLEGISNQPQHF | TGCGCCAGCAGCTTGGAGGGGATCAGCAATCAGCCCCAGCATTTT | . | TRBJ1-5 | TRBV5-1 | .
CASDQDRGQPQHF | TGTGCCAGTGACCAGGACAGGGGACAGCCCCAGCATTTT | TRBD1 | TRBJ1-5 | TRBV19 | .